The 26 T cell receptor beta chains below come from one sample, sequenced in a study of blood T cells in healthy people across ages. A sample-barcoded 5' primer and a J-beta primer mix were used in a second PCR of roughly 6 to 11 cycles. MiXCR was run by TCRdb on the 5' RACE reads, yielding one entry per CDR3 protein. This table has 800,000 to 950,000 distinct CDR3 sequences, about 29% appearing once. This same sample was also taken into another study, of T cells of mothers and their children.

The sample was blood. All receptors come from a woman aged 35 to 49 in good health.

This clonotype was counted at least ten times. CDR3 in DNA: TGTGCCAGTAGTTTGGCGGGACTAGCGGGGCCATCCTACGAGCAGTACTTC. Encoded protein: CASSLAGLAGPSYEQYF. The chain carries TRBV19 and TRBJ2-7, with 13 positions matching TRBD2. Trimming cost V 5 bases and J 1 base; bases outside gene matches: 8. The CDR3 runs 17 residues. Germline loops: CDR1 LNHDA, CDR2 SQIVND (reference sequence).

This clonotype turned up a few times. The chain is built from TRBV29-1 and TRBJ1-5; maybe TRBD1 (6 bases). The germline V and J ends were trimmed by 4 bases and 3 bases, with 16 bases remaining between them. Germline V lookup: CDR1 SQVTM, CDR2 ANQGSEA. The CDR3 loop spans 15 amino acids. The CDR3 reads CSVVTGWGINQPQHF. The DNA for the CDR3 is TGCAGCGTTGTAACAGGGTGGGGGATCAATCAGCCCCAGCATTTT.

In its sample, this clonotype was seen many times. DNA of the CDR3: TGCAGTGCTGGGGGACAGGGGGCAGAGGACAATGAGCAGTTCTTC. Translating it yields CSAGGQGAEDNEQFF. The chain combines TRBV20-1 with TRBJ2-1; 12 bases are a match to TRBD1. CDR1 and CDR2 (germline): DFQATT, SNEGSKA (reference sequence). The CDR3 is 15 residues long. With 5 bases clipped from V and 5 bases from J, the junction kept 7 bases outside the gene matches.

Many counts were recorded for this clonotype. The CDR3 loop is CASTNFGGSYEQYF. CDR3 DNA sequence: TGTGCCAGCACCAACTTCGGGGGCTCCTACGAGCAGTACTTC. The V gene is TRBV11-2, the J gene TRBJ2-7, with D possibly being TRBD2 (6 bases). Germline values: CDR1 SGHAT, CDR2 FQNNGV. The length of the CDR3 is 14 residues. V gave up 7 bases and J gave up 0 bases, with 13 bases separating them. Full variable domain (missing parts from reference TRBV11-2 and TRBJ2-7): EAGVAQSPRYKIIEKRQSVAFWCNPISGHATLYWYQQILGQGPKLLIQFQNNGVVDDSQLPKDRFSAERLKGVDSTLKIQPAKLEDSAVYLCASTNFGGSYEQYFGPGTRLTVT.

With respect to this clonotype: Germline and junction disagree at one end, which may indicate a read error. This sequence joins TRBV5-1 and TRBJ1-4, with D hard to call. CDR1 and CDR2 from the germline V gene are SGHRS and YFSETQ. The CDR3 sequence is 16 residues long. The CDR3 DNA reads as TGCGCCAGCAGCTTGAGTTCTGGGCGCCTTAGCGAAAAACGGTTTTTT. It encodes CASSLSSGRLSEKRFF.

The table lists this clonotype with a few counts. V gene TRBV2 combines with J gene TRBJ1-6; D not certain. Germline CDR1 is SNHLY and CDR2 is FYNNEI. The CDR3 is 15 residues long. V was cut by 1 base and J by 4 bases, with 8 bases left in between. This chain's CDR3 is CASSEDSRYNSPLHF. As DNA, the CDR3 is TGTGCCAGCAGTGAAGATTCCCGATATAATTCACCCCTCCACTTT.

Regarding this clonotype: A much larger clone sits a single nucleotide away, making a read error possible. The CDR3 loop is CSVDLPDRGFYERYF. The CDR3 coding sequence is TGCAGTGTTGACCTTCCCGACAGGGGCTTCTACGAGCGGTACTTC. The J gene is TRBJ2-5, the V gene TRBV20-1; 8 bases fit TRBD1. V lost 7 bases, J lost 13 bases, and 23 bases stayed unmatched. Germline V gene lookup returns CDR1 DFQATT and CDR2 SNEGSKA (reference sequence). This CDR3 has 15 residues.

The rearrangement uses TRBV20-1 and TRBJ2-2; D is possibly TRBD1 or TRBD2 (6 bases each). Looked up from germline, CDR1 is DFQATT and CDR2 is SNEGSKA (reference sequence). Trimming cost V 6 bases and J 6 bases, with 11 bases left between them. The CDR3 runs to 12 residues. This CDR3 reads CSANREAGELFF. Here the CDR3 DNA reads TGCAGTGCAAACAGGGAGGCCGGGGAGCTGTTTTTT.

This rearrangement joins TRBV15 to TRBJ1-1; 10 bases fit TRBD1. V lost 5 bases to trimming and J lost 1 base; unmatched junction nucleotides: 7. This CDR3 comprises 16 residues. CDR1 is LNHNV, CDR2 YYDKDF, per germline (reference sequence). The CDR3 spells CATSGGTGATNTEAFF. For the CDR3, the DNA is TGTGCCACCAGCGGAGGGACAGGGGCAACGAACACTGAAGCTTTCTTT.

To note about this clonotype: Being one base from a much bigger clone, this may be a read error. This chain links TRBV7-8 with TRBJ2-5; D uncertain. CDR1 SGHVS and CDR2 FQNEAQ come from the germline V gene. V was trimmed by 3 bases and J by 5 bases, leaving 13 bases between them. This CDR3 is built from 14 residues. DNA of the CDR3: TGTGCCAGCAGCTTCGAGAGCCCCCTGGAGACCCAGTACTTC. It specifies CASSFESPLETQYF.

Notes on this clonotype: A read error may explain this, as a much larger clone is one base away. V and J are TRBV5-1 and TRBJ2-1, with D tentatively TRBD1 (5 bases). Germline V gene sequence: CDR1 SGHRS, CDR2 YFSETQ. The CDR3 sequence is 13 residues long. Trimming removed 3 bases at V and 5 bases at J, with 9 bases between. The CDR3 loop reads CASSWGPDNEQFF. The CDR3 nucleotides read TGCGCCAGCAGCTGGGGCCCGGACAATGAGCAGTTCTTC.

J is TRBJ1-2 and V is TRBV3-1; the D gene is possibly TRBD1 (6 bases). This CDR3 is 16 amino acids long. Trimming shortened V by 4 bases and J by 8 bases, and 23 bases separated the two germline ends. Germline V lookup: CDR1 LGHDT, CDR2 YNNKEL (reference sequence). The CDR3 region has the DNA TGTGCCAGCAGCCCCCTGGGGTTGGGGCAGGGGCTCGGCTACACCTTC. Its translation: CASSPLGLGQGLGYTF.

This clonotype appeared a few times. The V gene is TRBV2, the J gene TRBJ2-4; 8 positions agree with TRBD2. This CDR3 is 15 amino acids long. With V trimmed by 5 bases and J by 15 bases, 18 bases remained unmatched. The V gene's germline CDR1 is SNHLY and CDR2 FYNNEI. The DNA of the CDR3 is TGTGCCAGCAGTCCCTTGAGCGGGGGCGGCAACGAGCGGTACTTC. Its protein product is CASSPLSGGGNERYF.

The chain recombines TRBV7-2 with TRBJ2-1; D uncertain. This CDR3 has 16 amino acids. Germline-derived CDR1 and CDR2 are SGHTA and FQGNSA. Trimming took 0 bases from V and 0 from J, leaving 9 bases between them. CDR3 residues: CASSLARVSSYNEQFF. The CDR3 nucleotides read TGTGCCAGCAGCTTAGCACGGGTAAGCTCCTACAATGAGCAGTTCTTC.

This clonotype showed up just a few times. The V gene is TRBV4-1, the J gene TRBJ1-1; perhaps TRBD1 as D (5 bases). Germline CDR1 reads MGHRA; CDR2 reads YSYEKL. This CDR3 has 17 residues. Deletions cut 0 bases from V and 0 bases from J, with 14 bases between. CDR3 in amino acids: CASSQDKGRSLNTEAFF. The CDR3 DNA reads TGCGCCAGCAGCCAAGACAAGGGGCGCAGTTTGAACACTGAAGCTTTCTTT.

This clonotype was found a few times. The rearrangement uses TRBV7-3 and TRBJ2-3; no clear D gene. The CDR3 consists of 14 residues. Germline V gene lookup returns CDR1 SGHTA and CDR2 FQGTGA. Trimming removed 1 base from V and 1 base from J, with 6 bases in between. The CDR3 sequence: CASSLNRGTDTQYF. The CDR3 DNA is TGTGCCAGCAGCTTAAATAGGGGCACAGATACGCAGTATTTT.

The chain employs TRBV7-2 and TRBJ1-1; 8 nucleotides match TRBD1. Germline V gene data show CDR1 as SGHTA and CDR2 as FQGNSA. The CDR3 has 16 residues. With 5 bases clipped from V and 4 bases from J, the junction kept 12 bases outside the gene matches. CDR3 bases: TGTGCCAGCAGCCCCAGGGGGCGTATCGTCGGCACTGAAGCTTTCTTT. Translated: CASSPRGRIVGTEAFF.

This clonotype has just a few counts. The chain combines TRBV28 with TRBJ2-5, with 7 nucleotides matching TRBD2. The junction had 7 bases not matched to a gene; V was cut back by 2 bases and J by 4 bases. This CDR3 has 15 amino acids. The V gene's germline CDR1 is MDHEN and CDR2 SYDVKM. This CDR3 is CASSLGERGRETQYF. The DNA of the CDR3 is TGTGCCAGCAGTTTAGGCGAGCGGGGAAGAGAGACCCAGTACTTC.

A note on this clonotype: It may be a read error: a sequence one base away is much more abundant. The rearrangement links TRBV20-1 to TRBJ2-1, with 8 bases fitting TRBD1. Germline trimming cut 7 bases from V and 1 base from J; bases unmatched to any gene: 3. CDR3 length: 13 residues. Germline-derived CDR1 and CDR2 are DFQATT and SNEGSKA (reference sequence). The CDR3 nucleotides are TGCAGTGGGGACAGGTCATCCTACAATGAGCAGTTCTTC. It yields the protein CSGDRSSYNEQFF.

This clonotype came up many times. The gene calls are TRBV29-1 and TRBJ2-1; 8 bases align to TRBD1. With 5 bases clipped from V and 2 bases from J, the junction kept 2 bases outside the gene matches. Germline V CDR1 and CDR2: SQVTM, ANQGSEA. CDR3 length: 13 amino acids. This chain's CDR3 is CSVCRGPYNEQFF. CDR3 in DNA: TGCAGCGTTTGCAGGGGGCCCTACAATGAGCAGTTCTTC.

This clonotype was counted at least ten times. The CDR3 sequence is CASSRVGVYEQYF. In DNA, the CDR3 is TGTGCCAGCTCCCGGGTCGGGGTCTACGAGCAGTACTTC. The chain links TRBV7-9 to TRBJ2-7; the D gene is possibly TRBD2 (5 bases). Germline CDR1 is SEHNR and CDR2 is FQNEAQ (reference sequence). V lost 8 bases, J lost 3 bases, and 14 bases lay in between. The CDR3 is 13 amino acids. Full variable domain (missing parts from reference TRBV7-9 and TRBJ2-7): DTGVSQNPRHKITKRGQNVTFRCDPISEHNRLYWYRQTLGQGPEFLTYFQNEAQLEKSRLLSDRFSAERPKGSFSTLEIQRTEQGDSAMYLCASSRVGVYEQYFGPGTRLTVT.

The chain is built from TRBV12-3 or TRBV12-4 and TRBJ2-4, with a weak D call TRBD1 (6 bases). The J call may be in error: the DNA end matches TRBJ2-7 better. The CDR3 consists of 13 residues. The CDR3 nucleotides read TGTGCCAGCAGTTTATACAGGGTGGACGAGCAGTACTTC. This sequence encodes CASSLYRVDEQYF.

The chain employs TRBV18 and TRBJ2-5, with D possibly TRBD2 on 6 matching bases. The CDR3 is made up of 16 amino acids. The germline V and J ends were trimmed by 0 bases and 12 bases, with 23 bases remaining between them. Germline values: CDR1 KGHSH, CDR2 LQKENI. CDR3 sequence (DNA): TGTGCCAGCTCACCACCTCCCGGGACTGATAAGAGAAATAAGTACTTC. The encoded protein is CASSPPPGTDKRNKYF.

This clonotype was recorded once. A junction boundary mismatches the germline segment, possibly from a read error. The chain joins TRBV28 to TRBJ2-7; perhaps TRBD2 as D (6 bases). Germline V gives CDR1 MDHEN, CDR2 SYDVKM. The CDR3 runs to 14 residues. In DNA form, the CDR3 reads TGTGCCAGCAGTTTGGGGGGAGGAGACTACGGGCAGTACTTC. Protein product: CASSLGGGDYGQYF.

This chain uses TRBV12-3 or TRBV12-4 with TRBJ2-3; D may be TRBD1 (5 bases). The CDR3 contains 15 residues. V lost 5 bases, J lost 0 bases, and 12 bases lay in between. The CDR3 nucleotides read TGTGCCAGCAGTCTGACAGTTTCTAGCACAGATACGCAGTATTTT. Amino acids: CASSLTVSSTDTQYF.

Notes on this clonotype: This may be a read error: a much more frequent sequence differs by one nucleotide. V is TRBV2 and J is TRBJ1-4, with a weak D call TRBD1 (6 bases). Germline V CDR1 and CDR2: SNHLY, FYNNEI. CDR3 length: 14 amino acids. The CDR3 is CTSSGLGAREKLFF. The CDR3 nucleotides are TGTACCAGCAGTGGTTTGGGGGCCAGGGAAAAACTGTTTTTT.